This T cell receptor (beta chain) emerged from a study of cytomegalovirus exposure and HLA in healthy donors. Study-wide context: HLA-typed donors contributed approximately 92 million unique TCRs, which were held in an early data release.

Study conclusions and caveats: Associated with HLA alleles at 0.05 false discovery rate in a later analysis were 17,000 or so TCR beta sequences. Fewer than 200 TCR beta chains were listed as cytomegalovirus-associated.

In the PCR, 60 Vbeta and 13 Jbeta primers were used. TCRdb's copy holds only in-frame clones and misses some; the assay was immunoSEQ multiplex PCR. The table shows under 95,000 clones, with around 75% occurring only once. Germline CDR1 and CDR2: MNHNS and SASEGT. The CDR3 contains 14 residues. The J segment lost 1 base and the V segment lost 8 bases, leaving 3 bases of the junction unmatched. This clone was detected only a few times. Its specificity is unknown. Sample: PBMCs. This chain connects TRBV6-1 to TRBJ2-3; TRBD2 aligns across 10 bases. The TCR comes from a woman between 40 and 50 years old in good health and CMV-seropositive. CDR3 in DNA: TGTGCCAGCCGAGGACTAGCGGGCACAGATACGCAGTATTTT. Protein product: CASRGLAGTDTQYF.